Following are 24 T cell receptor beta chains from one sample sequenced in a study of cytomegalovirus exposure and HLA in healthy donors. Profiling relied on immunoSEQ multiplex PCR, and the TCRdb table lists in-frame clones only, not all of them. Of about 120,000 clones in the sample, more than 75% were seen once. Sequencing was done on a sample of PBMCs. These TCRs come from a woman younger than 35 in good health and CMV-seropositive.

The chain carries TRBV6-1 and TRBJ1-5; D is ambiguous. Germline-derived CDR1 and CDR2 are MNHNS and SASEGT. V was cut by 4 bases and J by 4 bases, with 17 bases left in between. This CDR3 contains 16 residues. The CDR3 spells CASSVNGVRTNQPQHF. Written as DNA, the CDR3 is TGTGCCAGCAGTGTGAATGGGGTGAGGACTAATCAGCCCCAGCATTTT.

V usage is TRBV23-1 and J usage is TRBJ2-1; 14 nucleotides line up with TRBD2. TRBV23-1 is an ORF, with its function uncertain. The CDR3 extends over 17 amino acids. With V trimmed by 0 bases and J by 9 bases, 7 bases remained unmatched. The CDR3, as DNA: TGCGCCAGCAGTCAATCGGCTCTCGGACTAGCGGGGGGTGAGCAGTTCTTC. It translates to CASSQSALGLAGGEQFF.

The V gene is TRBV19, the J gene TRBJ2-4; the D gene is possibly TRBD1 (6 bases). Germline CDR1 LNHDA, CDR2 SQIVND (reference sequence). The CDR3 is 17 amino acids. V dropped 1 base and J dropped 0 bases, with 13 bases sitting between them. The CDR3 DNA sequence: TGTGCCAGTAGTATAGGTTATACAGGGTCAGCCAAAAACATTCAGTACTTC. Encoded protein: CASSIGYTGSAKNIQYF.

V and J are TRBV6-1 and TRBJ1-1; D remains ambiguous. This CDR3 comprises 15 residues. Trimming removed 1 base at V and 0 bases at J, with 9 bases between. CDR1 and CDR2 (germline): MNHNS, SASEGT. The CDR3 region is CASSEEQVLNTEAFF. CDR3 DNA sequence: TGTGCCAGCAGTGAAGAGCAGGTGTTGAACACTGAAGCTTTCTTT.

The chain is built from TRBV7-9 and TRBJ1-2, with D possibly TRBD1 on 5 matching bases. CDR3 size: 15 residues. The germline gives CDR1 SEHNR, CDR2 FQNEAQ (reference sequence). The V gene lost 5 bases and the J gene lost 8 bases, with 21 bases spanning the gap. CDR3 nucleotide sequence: TGTGCCAGCAGCGGTGGAAGGGGCGGTTCTGAGGGCTACACCTTC. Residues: CASSGGRGGSEGYTF.

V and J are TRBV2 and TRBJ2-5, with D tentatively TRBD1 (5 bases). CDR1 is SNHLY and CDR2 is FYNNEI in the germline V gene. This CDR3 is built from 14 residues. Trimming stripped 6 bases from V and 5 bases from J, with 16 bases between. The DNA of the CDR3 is TGTGCCAGCAGCCCGGACAAGGTAGTCGAGACCCAGTACTTC. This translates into CASSPDKVVETQYF. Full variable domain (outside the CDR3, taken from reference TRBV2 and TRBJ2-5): EPEVTQTPSHQVTQMGQEVILRCVPISNHLYFYWYRQILGQKVEFLVSFYNNEISEKSEIFDDQFSVERPDGSNFTLKIRSTKLEDSAMYFCASSPDKVVETQYFGPGTRLLVL.

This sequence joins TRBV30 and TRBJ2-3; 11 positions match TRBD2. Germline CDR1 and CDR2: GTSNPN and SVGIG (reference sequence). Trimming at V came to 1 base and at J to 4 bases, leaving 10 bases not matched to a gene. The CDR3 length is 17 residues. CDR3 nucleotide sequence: TGTGCCTGGAGTGCGACCCGAACTAGCGGGGGTGCAGATACGCAGTATTTT. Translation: CAWSATRTSGGADTQYF.

The CDR3 sequence: CAWSGELPNQPQHF. In DNA form, the CDR3 reads TGTGCCTGGAGTGGAGAGCTCCCCAATCAGCCCCAGCATTTT. The chain is built from TRBV30 and TRBJ1-5; D remains ambiguous. This CDR3 region has 14 residues. Germline CDR1 GTSNPN, CDR2 SVGIG (reference sequence). Trimming took 1 base from V and 3 from J, leaving 10 bases between them.

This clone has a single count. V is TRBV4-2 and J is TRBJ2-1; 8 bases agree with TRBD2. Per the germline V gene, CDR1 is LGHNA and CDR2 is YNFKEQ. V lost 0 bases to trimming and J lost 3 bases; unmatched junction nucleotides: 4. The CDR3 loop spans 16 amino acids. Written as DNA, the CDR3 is TGTGCCAGCAGCCAAGATAGCGGGGCTCGCTACAATGAGCAGTTCTTC. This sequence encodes CASSQDSGARYNEQFF.

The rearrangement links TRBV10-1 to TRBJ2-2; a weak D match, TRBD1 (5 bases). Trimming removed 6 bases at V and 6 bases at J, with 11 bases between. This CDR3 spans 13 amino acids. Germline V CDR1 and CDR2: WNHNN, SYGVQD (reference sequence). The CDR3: CASRQGNAGELFF. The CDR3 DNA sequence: TGCGCCAGCAGGCAGGGTAACGCCGGGGAGCTGTTTTTT.

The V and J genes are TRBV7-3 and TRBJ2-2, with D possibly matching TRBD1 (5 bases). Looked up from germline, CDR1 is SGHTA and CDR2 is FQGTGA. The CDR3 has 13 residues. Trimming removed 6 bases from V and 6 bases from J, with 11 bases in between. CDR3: CASRYPGPGELFF. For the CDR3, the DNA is TGTGCCAGCAGGTACCCAGGGCCCGGGGAGCTGTTTTTT.

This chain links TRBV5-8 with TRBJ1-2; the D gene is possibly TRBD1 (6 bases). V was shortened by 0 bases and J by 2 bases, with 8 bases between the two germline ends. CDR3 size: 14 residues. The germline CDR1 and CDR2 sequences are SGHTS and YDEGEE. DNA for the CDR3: TGTGCCAGCAGCTTGGACAGGGCAAACTATGGCTACACCTTC. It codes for CASSLDRANYGYTF.

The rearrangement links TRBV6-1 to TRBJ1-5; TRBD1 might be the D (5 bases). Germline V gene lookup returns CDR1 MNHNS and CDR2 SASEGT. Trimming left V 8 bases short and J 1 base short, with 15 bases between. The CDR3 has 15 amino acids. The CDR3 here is CASGRGETSNQPQHF. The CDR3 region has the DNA TGTGCCAGCGGCCGGGGGGAGACGAGCAATCAGCCCCAGCATTTT.

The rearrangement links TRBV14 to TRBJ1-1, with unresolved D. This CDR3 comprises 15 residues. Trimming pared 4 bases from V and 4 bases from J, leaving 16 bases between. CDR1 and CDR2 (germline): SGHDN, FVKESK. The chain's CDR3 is CASSREVAVATEAFF. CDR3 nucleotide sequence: TGTGCCAGCAGCCGGGAGGTCGCCGTAGCCACTGAAGCTTTCTTT.

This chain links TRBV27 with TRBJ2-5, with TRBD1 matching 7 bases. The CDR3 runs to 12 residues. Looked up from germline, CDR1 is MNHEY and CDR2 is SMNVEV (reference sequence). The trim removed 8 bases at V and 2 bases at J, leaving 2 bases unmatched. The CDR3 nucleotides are TGTGCCAGCGGGACAGTGCAAGAGACCCAGTACTTC. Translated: CASGTVQETQYF.

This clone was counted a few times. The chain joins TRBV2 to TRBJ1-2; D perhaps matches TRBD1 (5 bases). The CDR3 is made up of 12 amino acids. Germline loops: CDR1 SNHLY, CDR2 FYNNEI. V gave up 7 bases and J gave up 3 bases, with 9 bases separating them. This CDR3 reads CASKGADYGYTF. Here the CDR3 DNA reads TGTGCCAGCAAAGGGGCTGACTATGGCTACACCTTC. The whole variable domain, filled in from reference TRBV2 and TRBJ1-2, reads EPEVTQTPSHQVTQMGQEVILRCVPISNHLYFYWYRQILGQKVEFLVSFYNNEISEKSEIFDDQFSVERPDGSNFTLKIRSTKLEDSAMYFCASKGADYGYTFGSGTRLTVV.

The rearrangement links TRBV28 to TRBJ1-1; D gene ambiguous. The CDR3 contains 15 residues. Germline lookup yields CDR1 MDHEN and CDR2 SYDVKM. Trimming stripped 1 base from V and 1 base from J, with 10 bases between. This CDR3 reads CASSLYGGGNTEAFF. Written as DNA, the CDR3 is TGTGCCAGCAGTTTATATGGCGGCGGGAACACTGAAGCTTTCTTT.

The DNA of the CDR3 is TGTGCCAGCAGCCCAGAGATACAGGGTGCAGGAAACACCATATATTTT. This codes for CASSPEIQGAGNTIYF. This chain uses TRBV9 with TRBJ1-3, with D perhaps matching TRBD1 (6 bases). With 4 bases removed from V and 4 bases from J, the gap between germline ends came to 18 bases. The V gene's germline CDR1 is SGDLS and CDR2 YYNGEE. CDR3 length: 16 residues.

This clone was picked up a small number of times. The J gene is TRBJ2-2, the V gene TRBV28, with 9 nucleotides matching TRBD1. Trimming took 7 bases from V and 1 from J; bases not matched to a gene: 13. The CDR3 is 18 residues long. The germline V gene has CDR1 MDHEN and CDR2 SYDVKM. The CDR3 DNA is TGTGCCAGCAACTTCAACAGGGGGCTAGGCTTGAACACCGGGGAGCTGTTTTTT. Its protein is CASNFNRGLGLNTGELFF.

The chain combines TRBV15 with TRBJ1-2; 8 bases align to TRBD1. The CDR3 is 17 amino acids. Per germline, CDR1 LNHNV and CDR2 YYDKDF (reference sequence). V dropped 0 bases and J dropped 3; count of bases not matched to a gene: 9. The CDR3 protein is CATSREIQGVGHYGYTF. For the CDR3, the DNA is TGTGCCACCAGCAGAGAAATACAGGGGGTGGGGCACTATGGCTACACCTTC.

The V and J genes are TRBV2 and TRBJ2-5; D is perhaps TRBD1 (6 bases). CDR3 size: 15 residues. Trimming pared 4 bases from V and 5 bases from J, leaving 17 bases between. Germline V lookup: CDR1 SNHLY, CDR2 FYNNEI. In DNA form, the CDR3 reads TGTGCCAGCAGTGGGGAACAGGGAAAGCTGGAGACCCAGTACTTC. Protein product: CASSGEQGKLETQYF. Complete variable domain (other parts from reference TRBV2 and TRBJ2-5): EPEVTQTPSHQVTQMGQEVILRCVPISNHLYFYWYRQILGQKVEFLVSFYNNEISEKSEIFDDQFSVERPDGSNFTLKIRSTKLEDSAMYFCASSGEQGKLETQYFGPGTRLLVL.

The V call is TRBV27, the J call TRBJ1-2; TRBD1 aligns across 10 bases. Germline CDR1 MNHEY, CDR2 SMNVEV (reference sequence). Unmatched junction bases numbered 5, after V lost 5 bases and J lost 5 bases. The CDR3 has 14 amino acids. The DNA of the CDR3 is TGTGCCAGCAGTCCCGACAGGGGGCGATATGGCTACACCTTC. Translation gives CASSPDRGRYGYTF.

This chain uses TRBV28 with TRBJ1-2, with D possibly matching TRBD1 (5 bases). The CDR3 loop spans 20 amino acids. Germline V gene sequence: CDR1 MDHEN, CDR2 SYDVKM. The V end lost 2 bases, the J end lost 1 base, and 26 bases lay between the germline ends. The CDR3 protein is CASSLNVITDNSLLNYGYTF. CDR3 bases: TGTGCCAGCAGTTTAAATGTCATCACGGACAACAGCCTTCTTAACTATGGCTACACCTTC.

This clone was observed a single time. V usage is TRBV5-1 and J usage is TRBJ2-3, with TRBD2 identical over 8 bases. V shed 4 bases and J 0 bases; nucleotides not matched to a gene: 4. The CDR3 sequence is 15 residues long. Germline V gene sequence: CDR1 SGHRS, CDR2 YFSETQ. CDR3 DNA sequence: TGCGCCAGCAGCCGGGGGGGAACCAGCACAGATACGCAGTATTTT. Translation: CASSRGGTSTDTQYF. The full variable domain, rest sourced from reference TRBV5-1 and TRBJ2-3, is KAGVTQTPRYLIKTRGQQVTLSCSPISGHRSVSWYQQTPGQGLQFLFEYFSETQRNKGNFPGRFSGRQFSNSRSEMNVSTLELGDSALYLCASSRGGTSTDTQYFGPGTRLTVL.